This section outlines one TCR beta chain sequence together with its context. A much larger clone lies a single base off, so this may be a read error. The data were taken from a study of T-cell reconstitution after alpha-beta-depleted transplantation in children. Germline V gene data show CDR1 as DFQATT and CDR2 as SNEGSKA (reference sequence). The CDR3 length is 15 residues. Preparation of the TCRbeta library involved a method that used unique molecular identifiers. TCRdb redid the calling of the PCR reads with MiXCR, one entry per CDR3 protein. Of 250,000 to 300,000 distinct CDR3 sequences detected, around a tenth appear once; the ten largest clones hold about a quarter.

This sample comprised peripheral blood, obtained 180 days after TCRalphabeta/CD19-depleted stem cell transplant. The chain is built from TRBV20-1 and TRBJ1-2, with 7 bases that match TRBD1. The clonotype was recovered from a male patient between 2 and 10 years old who had a stem cell transplant for chronic granulomatous disease, so the T cells may come from the graft donor. The CDR3 DNA is TGCAGTGTTAGGGGGATTACAGGGGAAGACTATGGCGACACCTTC. Protein product: CSVRGITGEDYGDTF.